This entry describes one T cell receptor beta chain. This record belongs to a study of shared clonotypes between healthy human individuals. How the authors handled the data: ImmunoSEQ supplied junction-only sequences lacking quality scores, so filtering was different. TCRdb keeps only in-frame clones here, not all; method: immunoSEQ multiplex PCR. That table is the source of V, J and clone size, and D and trimming were worked out from the DNA. The sample yields hundreds of thousands of clones, about 96% seen once. CDR3 length: 13 amino acids. Trimming took off 7 bases at V and 5 bases at J, with 12 bases between the two ends. From germline, CDR1 is SNHLY and CDR2 FYNNEI.

The chain has TRBV2 and TRBJ2-1; either TRBD1 or TRBD2 may fit D (5 bases each). Material: naive CD4+ T cells sorted from blood. Specified subset: CD45RA+ positively selected. This TCR came from a woman aged 25 to 39 in good health. The DNA of the CDR3 is TGTGCCAGCACTGGGGACGGGGACAATGAGCAGTTCTTC. Amino acid sequence: CASTGDGDNEQFF.